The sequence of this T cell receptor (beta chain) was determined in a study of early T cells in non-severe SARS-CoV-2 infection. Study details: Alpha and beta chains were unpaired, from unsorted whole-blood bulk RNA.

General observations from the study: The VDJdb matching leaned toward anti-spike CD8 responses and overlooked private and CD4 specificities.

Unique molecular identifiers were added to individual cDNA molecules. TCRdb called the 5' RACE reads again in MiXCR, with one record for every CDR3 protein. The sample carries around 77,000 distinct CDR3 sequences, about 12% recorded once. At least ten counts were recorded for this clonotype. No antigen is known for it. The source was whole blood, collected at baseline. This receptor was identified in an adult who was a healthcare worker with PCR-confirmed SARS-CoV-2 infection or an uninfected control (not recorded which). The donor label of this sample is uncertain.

Here the CDR3 DNA reads TGCAGTGCTAGAGATCCCGCGGGCGTCAACGAGCAGTACTTC. This encodes CSARDPAGVNEQYF. This chain connects TRBV20-1 to TRBJ2-7; D perhaps matches TRBD2 (5 bases). CDR1 is DFQATT, CDR2 SNEGSKA, per germline (reference sequence). V lost 0 bases and J lost 5, with 14 bases in between. This CDR3 spans 14 amino acids.